The 3 T cell receptor beta chains in this list originate from one sample, sequenced in a study of cytomegalovirus exposure and HLA in healthy donors. The PCR was carried out with 60 Vbeta primers and 13 Jbeta primers. TCRdb's copy holds only in-frame clones and misses some; the assay was immunoSEQ multiplex PCR. The sample shows fewer than 130,000 clones, around two thirds of them seen only once. The sequenced material came from PBMCs. The source of these receptors is a middle-aged man in good health and CMV-seropositive.

In this sample, this clone turned up a few times. This chain uses TRBV30 with TRBJ2-4, with 7 bases fitting TRBD2. V was pared by 0 bases and J by 5 bases, with 1 base of the junction left unmatched. This CDR3 contains 13 residues. Germline V lookup: CDR1 GTSNPN, CDR2 SVGIG (reference sequence). The CDR3 region has the DNA TGTGCCTGGAGTGTTGGGGGGGAAAACATTCAGTACTTC. It specifies CAWSVGGENIQYF.

The rearrangement links TRBV7-2 to TRBJ2-7, with 9 bases matching TRBD2. V gave up 1 base and J gave up 2 bases; unmatched junction bases: 9. Per the germline V gene, CDR1 is SGHTA and CDR2 is FQGNSA. This CDR3 has 17 residues. CDR3 sequence (DNA): TGTGCCAGCAGCTTAGAGGGGGCGGGGGGGTCTCCCTACGAGCAGTACTTC. Translation: CASSLEGAGGSPYEQYF. The entire variable domain, with the rest obtained from reference TRBV7-2 and TRBJ2-7, is as follows: GAGVSQSPSNKVTEKGKDVELRCDPISGHTALYWYRQSLGQGLEFLIYFQGNSAPDKSGLPSDRFSAERTGGSVSTLTIQRTQQEDSAVYLCASSLEGAGGSPYEQYFGPGTRLTVT.

This clone appeared once. V and J are TRBV19 and TRBJ1-5; 7 bases fit TRBD1. Unmatched junction bases numbered 10, after V lost 7 bases and J lost 7 bases. The V gene's germline CDR1 is LNHDA and CDR2 SQIVND (reference sequence). This CDR3 is 14 amino acids long. The CDR3 nucleotides are TGTGCCAGTACCATCGGACAGGATCACCAGCCCCAGCATTTT. Translating gives CASTIGQDHQPQHF.